The present TCR beta chain was sequenced within a study of PD-1 blockade in classical Hodgkin lymphoma. CDR1 is LNHDA and CDR2 is SQIVND in the germline V gene (reference sequence). V was clipped by 3 bases and J by 7 bases, with 30 bases between them. The CDR3 is 19 residues long. Only in-frame clones appear in the TCRdb table, and some are missing; sequencing was by immunoSEQ multiplex PCR. The sample lists roughly 24,000 clones; roughly 80% were seen once. Brentuximab vedotin exposure varied among the patients, all of whom had relapsed after autologous stem cell transplantation. Sample: peripheral blood mononuclear cells (PBMCs), taken before the second cycle of nivolumab. The V and J genes are TRBV19 and TRBJ1-1; maybe TRBD1 (5 bases). This clonotype was sampled from a human donor with classical Hodgkin lymphoma. Here the CDR3 reads CASSIPQPVGLGVRVEAFF. CDR3 DNA sequence: TGTGCCAGTAGTATCCCGCAACCCGTCGGACTGGGGGTGAGGGTTGAAGCTTTCTTT. The whole variable domain, filled in from reference TRBV19 and TRBJ1-1, reads DGGITQSPKYLFRKEGQNVTLSCEQNLNHDAMYWYRQDPGQGLRLIYYSQIVNDFQKGDIAEGYSVSREKKESFPLTVTSAQKNPTAFYLCASSIPQPVGLGVRVEAFFGQGTRLTVV.